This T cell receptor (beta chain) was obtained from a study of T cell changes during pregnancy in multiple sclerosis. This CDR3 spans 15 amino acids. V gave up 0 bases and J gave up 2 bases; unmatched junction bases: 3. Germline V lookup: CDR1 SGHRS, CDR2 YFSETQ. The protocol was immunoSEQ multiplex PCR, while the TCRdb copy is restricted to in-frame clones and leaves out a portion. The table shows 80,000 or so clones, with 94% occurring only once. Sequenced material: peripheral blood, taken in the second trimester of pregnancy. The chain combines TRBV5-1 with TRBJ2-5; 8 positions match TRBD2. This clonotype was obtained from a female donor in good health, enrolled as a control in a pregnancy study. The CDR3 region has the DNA TGCGCCAGCAGCTTGGTGGTAGCGGGGCAAGAGACCCAGTACTTC. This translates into CASSLVVAGQETQYF.